The 12 T cell receptor beta chains reported below all come from one sample, sequenced in a study of breast tumors, draining lymph nodes, adjacent tissues. Samples came from axillary lymph nodes draining the breast cancer. TCRdb called the multiplex PCR reads again in MiXCR, with one record for every CDR3 protein. The sample lists fewer than 140,000 distinct CDR3 sequences; roughly 33% were seen once. The material sequenced was axillary lymph node tissue. These receptors all stem from a female donor with breast cancer. Some clones in this sample may be carry-over from other donors' samples.

The chain links TRBV11-3 to TRBJ1-4; D gene ambiguous. The germline V gene has CDR1 SGHNT and CDR2 YENEEA. Trimming took off 3 bases at V and 1 base at J, with 9 bases between the two ends. CDR3 length: 15 amino acids. The CDR3 nucleotides are TGTGCCAGCAGCTTCGGTGGCGGAACTAATGAAAAACTGTTTTTT. Its protein product is CASSFGGGTNEKLFF.

This clonotype was counted ten times or more. The chain employs TRBV27 and TRBJ2-2; TRBD1 matches at 8 bases. V shed 3 bases, J shed 6 bases, and the junction held 6 bases outside the gene matches. The length of the CDR3 is 15 residues. The germline V gene encodes CDR1 MNHEY and CDR2 SMNVEV (reference sequence). This CDR3 reads CASSLRDRLAGELFF. DNA for the CDR3: TGTGCCAGCAGTTTGCGGGACAGGTTGGCCGGGGAGCTGTTTTTT.

The chain couples TRBV5-1 to TRBJ2-5; weak D call: TRBD2 (5 bases). CDR3 size: 15 residues. The germline V and J ends were trimmed by 4 bases and 5 bases, with 18 bases remaining between them. CDR1 is SGHRS and CDR2 is YFSETQ in the germline V gene. The CDR3 nucleotides read TGCGCCAGCAGCCTGGGAGATGCGAGTAGCGAGACCCAGTACTTC. Protein sequence: CASSLGDASSETQYF. Full variable domain (outside the CDR3, taken from reference TRBV5-1 and TRBJ2-5): KAGVTQTPRYLIKTRGQQVTLSCSPISGHRSVSWYQQTPGQGLQFLFEYFSETQRNKGNFPGRFSGRQFSNSRSEMNVSTLELGDSALYLCASSLGDASSETQYFGPGTRLLVL.

This clonotype came up many times. The CDR3 protein is CAITDRDKGNTIYF. The CDR3 region has the DNA TGTGCCATCACCGACAGAGACAAAGGAAACACCATATATTTT. The chain is built from TRBV10-3 and TRBJ1-3; a weak D match, TRBD1 (5 bases). Germline loops: CDR1 ENHRY, CDR2 SYGVKD. The CDR3 extends over 14 amino acids. With 7 bases removed from V and 4 bases from J, the gap between germline ends came to 14 bases.

This clonotype has ten or more counts. The J gene is TRBJ2-5, the V gene TRBV19, with 7 bases matching TRBD2. Germline V lookup: CDR1 LNHDA, CDR2 SQIVND (reference sequence). This CDR3 comprises 14 residues. V was pared by 3 bases and J by 2 bases, with 3 bases of the junction left unmatched. The CDR3 protein is CASSIGGRQETQYF. For the CDR3, the DNA is TGTGCCAGTAGTATCGGGGGGAGACAAGAGACCCAGTACTTC.

This clonotype was recorded many times. The chain carries TRBV28 and TRBJ1-5, with 11 bases identical to TRBD1. In germline, CDR1 is MDHEN, CDR2 SYDVKM. There are 15 residues in the CDR3. The trim removed 3 bases at V and 5 bases at J, leaving 3 bases unmatched. The CDR3 loop is CASSFGQGAYQPQHF. The CDR3 DNA sequence: TGTGCCAGCAGTTTCGGACAGGGGGCGTATCAGCCCCAGCATTTT.

This clonotype was observed at least ten times. This chain uses TRBV20-1 with TRBJ1-2; maybe TRBD1 (5 bases). V was trimmed by 0 bases and J by 0 bases, leaving 14 bases between them. Germline CDR1 is DFQATT and CDR2 is SNEGSKA (reference sequence). This CDR3 is 16 amino acids long. The CDR3 sequence is CSARDLDRGANYGYTF. The CDR3 DNA reads TGCAGTGCTAGAGATCTCGATAGGGGAGCTAACTATGGCTACACCTTC.

This clonotype has at least ten counts. Mismatch with germline at one junction end may stem from a read error. DNA for the CDR3: TGTGCTAGCAGCTTAATTAAAGCCCGTGAGAGCAATCAGCCCCAGCATTTT. Residues: CASSLIKARESNQPQHF. J is TRBJ1-5 and V is TRBV7-7; D unresolved. This CDR3 comprises 17 residues. Germline V gene data show CDR1 as SSHAT and CDR2 as FNYEAQ (reference sequence).

There are many counts of this clonotype. This chain joins TRBV29-1 and TRBJ2-7; 8 nucleotides agree with TRBD2. Trimming took 7 bases from V and 3 from J; bases not matched to a gene: 17. The CDR3 totals 16 residues. Germline CDR1 reads SQVTM; CDR2 reads ANQGSEA. Here the CDR3 reads CSAQLGVPSGYYEQYF. The CDR3 DNA reads as TGCAGCGCTCAACTAGGGGTTCCTAGCGGGTACTACGAGCAGTACTTC.

To note about this clonotype: The conserved final phenylalanine or tryptophan is absent from the CDR3, which likely points to a read error. The chain has TRBV7-9 and TRBJ2-7; D is unclear. V lost 3 bases, J lost 9 bases, and 18 bases lay in between. The CDR3 contains 14 residues. Per the germline V gene, CDR1 is SEHNR and CDR2 is FQNEAQ (reference sequence). The CDR3 coding sequence is TGTGCCAGCAGCTTCGGGCTCGTGGCTCACGTGCAGTACTCC. Residues: CASSFGLVAHVQYS.

This clonotype was found once. A read error is likely, as this CDR3 ends without the conserved phenylalanine or tryptophan. The limits of the CDR3 on the DNA are not certain, so only TCRdb's listed CDR3 is given. This chain joins TRBV24-1 and TRBJ1-3. The CDR3 sequence runs 9 residues, both termini included. Germline V lookup: CDR1 KGHDR, CDR2 SFDVKD. This CDR3 reads CATSDPGTP.

This chain links TRBV6-4 with TRBJ1-6; unclear D gene. The CDR3 extends over 11 amino acids. Per germline, CDR1 MRHNA and CDR2 SNTAGT. Trimming stripped 6 bases from V and 15 bases from J, with 12 bases between. The CDR3 loop is CASRDRTYLHF. In DNA form, the CDR3 reads TGTGCCAGCAGGGACCGGACCTACCTCCACTTT.